A selection of T cell receptor beta chains follows, all from one sample in a study of T-cell reconstitution after alpha-beta-depleted transplantation in children. TCRdb reprocessed the PCR reads with MiXCR, giving one entry per CDR3 protein. The sample has 490,000 or so distinct CDR3 sequences, 12% seen once. The source material was PBMCs from the stem cell graft donor, sampled from the stem cell graft. These receptors were obtained from a human donor who donated a stem cell graft to a child with combined immunodeficiency. CDR3s include the opening cysteine and the closing phenylalanine or tryptophan. The D gene is left open where the match is weak. Clone size is not always given. Where it is, it says once, few, many or a class for expanded clones.

size	V	D	J	DNA	CDR3
.	TRBV5-1	TRBD2	TRBJ2-7	TGCGCCAGCAGCTCGGCCCGTGGGGGGGGCGAGCAGTACTTC	CASSSARGGGEQYF
many	TRBV15	.	TRBJ1-5	TGTGCCACCAGCCGCCTAGGTGGCAATCAGCCCCAGCATTTT	CATSRLGGNQPQHF
many	TRBV10-3	.	TRBJ2-3	TGTGCCATCAGTGAGTCGCGGGATACGCAGTATTTT	CAISESRDTQYF
few	TRBV24-1	TRBD1	TRBJ2-7	TGTGCCACCAGTCCTGGACAGGGGAACTACGAGCAGTACTTC	CATSPGQGNYEQYF
many	TRBV28	TRBD2	TRBJ2-7	TGTGCCAGCAGTTTCCTTAGGCTAGCGGGAGGTTTCTACGAGCAGTACTTC	CASSFLRLAGGFYEQYF
few	TRBV7-9	TRBD1	TRBJ2-2	TGTGCCAGCAACCCGACAGGGGCCGAGAACACCGGGGAGCTGTTTTTT	CASNPTGAENTGELFF
.	TRBV20-1	.	TRBJ2-1	TGCAGTGCTAGCTCGGACAGCTACAATGAGCAGTTCTTC	CSASSDSYNEQFF
many	TRBV29-1	.	TRBJ2-4	TGCAGCGTTGGGGACCCCTTAAAAAACATTCAGTACTTC	CSVGDPLKNIQYF
few	TRBV6-1	.	TRBJ2-1	TGTGCCAGCCGCATAGGGGACCCCCGCAATGAGCAGTTCTTC	CASRIGDPRNEQFF
once	TRBV6-2/TRBV6-3	TRBD1	TRBJ1-5	TGTGCCAGCAGCGGAAGACAGGGTGGGGTGAAAAGCAATCAGCCCCAGCATTTT	CASSGRQGGVKSNQPQHF
.	TRBV6-4	.	TRBJ2-7	TGTGCCAGCAGGGCACCGGGACGGCGGAGCTCCTACGAGCAGTACTTC	CASRAPGRRSSYEQYF
few	TRBV15	TRBD2	TRBJ2-2	TGTGCCACCCGACGGGAGGGCCAGGACACCGGGGAGCTGTTTTTT	CATRREGQDTGELFF
.	TRBV2	.	TRBJ2-5	TGTGCCAGCACCCTGCTCCTGCTGGCCAACCAAGAGACCCAGTACTTC	CASTLLLLANQETQYF
.	TRBV5-1	TRBD1	TRBJ2-7	TGCGCCAGCAAACGGGGCAGGGGGCTCGGTGCAGCCTACGAGCAGTGCTTC	CASKRGRGLGAAYEQCF
.	TRBV3-1	.	TRBJ1-3	TGTGCCTGCAGCCCTCGGGCAGGGGCAATATCTGGAAACACCATATATTTT	CACSPRAGAISGNTIYF
few	TRBV12-3/TRBV12-4	TRBD2	TRBJ2-7	TGTGCCAGCAGTCCTAGCGGGAGGGCTTTCTACGAGCAGTACTTC	CASSPSGRAFYEQYF
.	TRBV6-1	TRBD2	TRBJ2-5	TGTGCCAGCAGTCAACCGGGACTACCTGAAGAGACCCAGTACTTC	CASSQPGLPEETQYF
many	TRBV5-1	.	TRBJ1-2	TGCGCCAGCAGCTTGGTAGACAGGAACTATGGCTACACCTTC	CASSLVDRNYGYTF
many	TRBV4-3	.	TRBJ2-7	TGCGCCAGCAGCCAAGGGCCAGAAGCCTACGAGCAGTACTTC	CASSQGPEAYEQYF
many	TRBV6-6	.	TRBJ2-7	TGTGCCAGCAGTTACGGCAGGAACTACGAGCAGTACTTC	CASSYGRNYEQYF
.	TRBV5-1	.	TRBJ1-6	TGCGCCAGCAGCTTGGAAACAGTCAATTCACCCCTCCACTTT	CASSLETVNSPLHF
few	TRBV5-1	.	TRBJ2-1	TGCGCCAGCAGCCTCGAACAGGTATCCACAATCAATGAGCAGTTCTTC	CASSLEQVSTINEQFF
many	TRBV2	.	TRBJ2-3	TGTGCCAGCAGTGAAGGCGGAAGCACAGATACGCAGTATTTT	CASSEGGSTDTQYF
.	TRBV7-6	.	TRBJ1-3	TGTGCCAGCAGCGAGGACGGGGTGAAAAACACCATATATTTT	CASSEDGVKNTIYF
many	TRBV27	TRBD2	TRBJ2-1	TGTGCCAGCAGTTTTCCGCTAGCGGGGGTCGATGAGCAGTTCTTC	CASSFPLAGVDEQFF
.	TRBV7-9	TRBD2	TRBJ2-1	TGTGCCAGCAACCAACTAGCGGGAGCATTAAATGAGCAGTTCTTC	CASNQLAGALNEQFF
.	TRBV20-1	.	TRBJ2-7	TGCAGTGCTAGAGCATCCGGGACAGGGACTAGGGAGCAGTACTTC	CSARASGTGTREQYF
.	TRBV11-2	.	TRBJ2-1	TGTGCCAGCAGCTTAGACTTAGGATGGCTAGCGAATTGGAATGAGCAGTTCTTC	CASSLDLGWLANWNEQFF
.	TRBV20-1	.	TRBJ1-1	TGCAGTGCTAGAGACAGTTATGGACCGCATAGGGGCACTGAAGCTTTCTTT	CSARDSYGPHRGTEAFF
.	TRBV5-1	.	TRBJ1-5	TGCGCCAGCAGCTTGGATAGCAGACGAGGGCAGCCCCAGCATTTT	CASSLDSRRGQPQHF
.	TRBV20-1	.	TRBJ2-5	TGCAGTGCAGCCCCGGGGCTTTTGCACGGGACCCAGTACTTC	CSAAPGLLHGTQYF
.	TRBV12-3/TRBV12-4	.	TRBJ1-1	TGTGCCAGCAGGATCTCACCGCGTACGAACACTGAAGCTTTCTTT	CASRISPRTNTEAFF
few	TRBV18	.	TRBJ2-1	TGTGCCAGCTCACCCACTAGTGTCGGTTATCCCTACAATGAGCAGTTCTTC	CASSPTSVGYPYNEQFF
few	TRBV6-6	.	TRBJ2-2	TGTGCCAGCCAATCAGGGACCGGGGAGCTGTTTTTT	CASQSGTGELFF
.	TRBV10-3	.	TRBJ1-5	TGTGCCATCAGTGAGGGGAATCAGCCCCAGCATTTT	CAISEGNQPQHF
many	TRBV9	.	TRBJ2-2	TGTGCCAGCACCACCCTGACGTACGCGAACACCGGGGAGCTGTTTTTT	CASTTLTYANTGELFF
few	TRBV5-1	.	TRBJ2-1	TGCGCCAGCAGCTTGAATGGGGGGGGCACCCACAATGAGCAGTTCTTC	CASSLNGGGTHNEQFF
.	TRBV29-1	TRBD1	TRBJ2-3	TGCAGCTATGGGACAGTCGCGACAGATACGCAGTATTTT	CSYGTVATDTQYF
few	TRBV12-3/TRBV12-4	TRBD1	TRBJ1-2	TGTGCCAGCAGTTCCCCCTCCCTCGACAGGGCCGGAAAAAGGCCGCTCTATGGCTACACCTTC	CASSSPSLDRAGKRPLYGYTF
few	TRBV12-3/TRBV12-4	.	TRBJ1-6	TGTGCCAGCTTACAGGGATTGAATTCACCCCTCCACTTT	CASLQGLNSPLHF
.	TRBV12-5	.	TRBJ2-1	TGTGCTAGTGGCACCTCCCTAGGTAATGAGCAGTTCTTC	CASGTSLGNEQFF
many	TRBV12-3/TRBV12-4	TRBD1	TRBJ2-2	TGTGCCAGCAGTTCCTCGACAGGGGGCGTTTCCGGGGAGCTGTTTTTT	CASSSSTGGVSGELFF
few	TRBV6-2/TRBV6-3	TRBD2	TRBJ2-3	TGTGCCAGTAAGGGACTAGTAGCAGATACGCAGTATTTT	CASKGLVADTQYF
few	TRBV9	.	TRBJ2-7	TGTGCCAGCAGCCCAAGGGGGGGCCCATCCTACGAGCAGTACTTC	CASSPRGGPSYEQYF
many	TRBV27	.	TRBJ2-1	TGTGCCAGCAGTTTTGGACACTCCTACAATGAGCAGTTCTTC	CASSFGHSYNEQFF
.	TRBV7-8	.	TRBJ2-1	TGTGCCAGCATCGGGCTCTCCTACAATGAGCAGTTCTTC	CASIGLSYNEQFF
.	TRBV15	.	TRBJ1-5	TGTGCCACCAGCAGAGTTATTAGCAATCAGCCCCAGCATTTT	CATSRVISNQPQHF
few	TRBV5-1	.	TRBJ2-3	TGCGCCAGCAGCCCCGCGCTTTATGAGGGCACAGATACGCAGTATTTT	CASSPALYEGTDTQYF
many	TRBV4-2	TRBD2	TRBJ2-7	TGTGCCAGCAGCCAAGGAGATGGCGGGGGGCACCCCGAGCAGTACTTC	CASSQGDGGGHPEQYF
.	TRBV20-1	TRBD2	TRBJ2-1	TGCAGTGCTAGCGGAACAGGTGACTTTGGACTAGACGCCGGGGCTCGGAATGAGCAGTTCTTC	CSASGTGDFGLDAGARNEQFF
few	TRBV18	.	TRBJ2-1	TGTGCCAGCTCCGGAAGGGGGGGGACGGTCGATGAGCAGTTCTTC	CASSGRGGTVDEQFF
few	TRBV3-1	.	TRBJ2-1	TGTGCCAGCAGCCAAGCGGGTAAGACAGCGAAGCAGTTCTTC	CASSQAGKTAKQFF
many	TRBV10-3	.	TRBJ1-1	TGTGCCATCAGCGTAAGTCAGGAATCTGAAGCTTTCTTT	CAISVSQESEAFF
.	TRBV20-1	.	TRBJ2-2	TGCAGTGCAGTAGGGGGAGCGAACACCGGGGAGCTGTTTTTT	CSAVGGANTGELFF
few	TRBV24-1	TRBD2	TRBJ2-1	TGTGCCACCAGTGTTAGTAGCGGGAGCTTTGGCTCCTACAATGAGCAGTTCTTC	CATSVSSGSFGSYNEQFF
few	TRBV28	.	TRBJ1-1	TGTGCCAGCAGTTTTGCAGGCGGGGGCACTGAAGCTTTCTTT	CASSFAGGGTEAFF
.	TRBV7-2	.	TRBJ2-1	TGTGCCAGCAGCTTGATCAGGGGTGAGCAGTTCTTC	CASSLIRGEQFF